This TCR beta chain came from a study of blood T cell repertoires in COVID-19. Produced via immunoSEQ multiplex PCR; TCRdb's table is partial and in-frame only. The sample lists about 170,000 clones; around 90% were seen once. V was pared by 4 bases and J by 4 bases, with 16 bases between. The CDR3 length is 15 residues. From germline, CDR1 is SGHTA and CDR2 FQGNSA. This clone has a handful of counts. This TCR was recovered from a man younger than 30 with COVID-19, enrolled during active disease. This chain connects TRBV7-2 to TRBJ1-2; the D gene is possibly TRBD1 (6 bases). Sequencing input: peripheral blood. CDR3 DNA sequence: TGTGCCAGCAGCTCCCAGACAGGCGCCTTCTATGGCTACACCTTC. Its protein product is CASSSQTGAFYGYTF.